These T cell receptor beta chains were read from a single sample in a study of blood T cell repertoires in COVID-19. The protocol was immunoSEQ multiplex PCR, while the TCRdb copy is restricted to in-frame clones and leaves out a portion. The top ten clones hold approximately 1.9% of a sample with 250,000 to 400,000 clones, 85% of them seen once. The sequenced sample consisted of PBMCs or T cells enriched from blood (not recorded which). The receptors originated from a woman in her 30s who had been exposed to COVID-19. CDR3s include the opening cysteine and the closing phenylalanine or tryptophan. D genes are given only for firm matches. Clone size is shown for a subset of rows, as once, few, many or a class of expanded clone.

abundance: NA
v_gene: TRBV4-3
j_gene: TRBJ1-6
d_gene: NA
len: 19
CDR3nt: TGCGCCAGCAGCCAAGACGTCCCACCTATGGCAGGCCCCAATTCACCCCTCCACTTT
CDR3aa: CASSQDVPPMAGPNSPLHF

abundance: few
v_gene: TRBV12-3/TRBV12-4
j_gene: TRBJ1-1
d_gene: NA
len: 13
CDR3nt: TGTGCCAGCACTCTCACCAGAGGGACTGAAGCTTTCTTT
CDR3aa: CASTLTRGTEAFF

abundance: NA
v_gene: TRBV2
j_gene: TRBJ1-2
d_gene: NA
len: 13
CDR3nt: TGTGCCAGCAGTGCCAGGGGTCCCTATGGCTACACCTTC
CDR3aa: CASSARGPYGYTF

abundance: NA
v_gene: TRBV6-5
j_gene: TRBJ2-7
d_gene: NA
len: 14
CDR3nt: TGTGCCAGCAGTTACAGCGCCTTGTTTTACGAGCAGTACTTC
CDR3aa: CASSYSALFYEQYF

abundance: NA
v_gene: TRBV19
j_gene: TRBJ2-7
d_gene: TRBD2
len: 15
CDR3nt: TGTGCCAGTAGTATTAGCGGGATATTCTCCTACGAGCAGTACTTC
CDR3aa: CASSISGIFSYEQYF

abundance: NA
v_gene: TRBV4-2
j_gene: TRBJ2-7
d_gene: TRBD1
len: 13
CDR3nt: TGTGCCAGCAGCCTGGACAGGGCCTACGAGCAGTACTTC
CDR3aa: CASSLDRAYEQYF

abundance: NA
v_gene: TRBV2
j_gene: TRBJ1-5
d_gene: NA
len: 13
CDR3nt: TGTGCCAGCAGTGAGCAGGCGGGACAGCCCCAGCATTTT
CDR3aa: CASSEQAGQPQHF

abundance: NA
v_gene: TRBV4-2
j_gene: TRBJ1-2
d_gene: NA
len: 16
CDR3nt: TGTGCCAGCAGCCAAACCACAGGCACAGCTAACTATGGCTACACCTTC
CDR3aa: CASSQTTGTANYGYTF

abundance: NA
v_gene: TRBV19
j_gene: TRBJ1-1
d_gene: NA
len: 13
CDR3nt: TGTGCCAGTAGTACTCAGGTGAACACTGAAGCTTTCTTT
CDR3aa: CASSTQVNTEAFF

abundance: NA
v_gene: TRBV5-4
j_gene: TRBJ2-3
d_gene: TRBD1
len: 16
CDR3nt: TGTGCCAGCAGCTGGACCGGGACAGGGAGTTCAGATACGCAGTATTTT
CDR3aa: CASSWTGTGSSDTQYF

abundance: NA
v_gene: TRBV28
j_gene: TRBJ2-3
d_gene: TRBD2
len: 16
CDR3nt: TGTGCCAGCAGCGGTAGCGGGAGTCTTGGCACAGATACGCAGTATTTT
CDR3aa: CASSGSGSLGTDTQYF

abundance: NA
v_gene: TRBV27
j_gene: TRBJ2-3
d_gene: NA
len: 14
CDR3nt: TGTGCCAGCAGTTTTTTGGCACGCGGAGATACGCAGTATTTT
CDR3aa: CASSFLARGDTQYF

abundance: NA
v_gene: TRBV30
j_gene: TRBJ1-4
d_gene: NA
len: 14
CDR3nt: TGTGCCTGGAGTGTTACTCTTCAGGGTTTGGAACTGTTTTTT
CDR3aa: CAWSVTLQGLELFF

abundance: NA
v_gene: TRBV5-6
j_gene: TRBJ1-5
d_gene: NA
len: 16
CDR3nt: TGTGCCAGCAGCTCAGACCGGGGAGATAGCAATCAGCCCCAGCATTTT
CDR3aa: CASSSDRGDSNQPQHF

abundance: NA
v_gene: TRBV5-1
j_gene: TRBJ1-1
d_gene: NA
len: 15
CDR3nt: TGCGCCAGCAGCTTTTTTCTACAGGGGAACACTGAAGCTTTCTTT
CDR3aa: CASSFFLQGNTEAFF

abundance: NA
v_gene: TRBV7-9
j_gene: TRBJ2-7
d_gene: NA
len: 12
CDR3nt: TGTGCCAGCAGACGAGGTACCTACGAGCAGTACTTC
CDR3aa: CASRRGTYEQYF

abundance: NA
v_gene: TRBV7-9
j_gene: TRBJ1-2
d_gene: NA
len: 16
CDR3nt: TGTGCCAGCAGCTTAATTCTCCGCGAATCCCTTTATGGCTACACCTTC
CDR3aa: CASSLILRESLYGYTF

abundance: NA
v_gene: TRBV7-8
j_gene: TRBJ2-7
d_gene: NA
len: 14
CDR3nt: TGTGCCAGCAGCTTCCCCGACTACTCCTACGAGCAGTACTTC
CDR3aa: CASSFPDYSYEQYF

abundance: few
v_gene: TRBV14
j_gene: TRBJ1-4
d_gene: NA
len: 16
CDR3nt: TGTGCCAGCAGCCAAGATTTAGCGGGGTTGAGAGAAAAACTGTTTTTT
CDR3aa: CASSQDLAGLREKLFF

abundance: NA
v_gene: TRBV27
j_gene: TRBJ1-2
d_gene: NA
len: 14
CDR3nt: TGTGCCAGCCTTCCAACCGGTTTGAACTATGGCTACACCTTC
CDR3aa: CASLPTGLNYGYTF

abundance: NA
v_gene: TRBV28
j_gene: TRBJ1-1
d_gene: NA
len: 13
CDR3nt: TGTGCCAGTCATAATGTAGGGGGCACTGAAGCTTTCTTT
CDR3aa: CASHNVGGTEAFF

abundance: once
v_gene: TRBV7-3
j_gene: TRBJ1-6
d_gene: NA
len: 13
CDR3nt: TGTGCCAGCAGCTTACAGTCCAATTCACCCCTCCACTTT
CDR3aa: CASSLQSNSPLHF

abundance: NA
v_gene: TRBV7-9
j_gene: TRBJ1-1
d_gene: NA
len: 14
CDR3nt: TGTGCCAGCAGCTTGACAGGACGGAACACTGAAGCTTTCTTT
CDR3aa: CASSLTGRNTEAFF

abundance: NA
v_gene: TRBV4-1
j_gene: TRBJ2-3
d_gene: NA
len: 13
CDR3nt: TGCGCCAGCAGCCCCTTGTCCGCAGATACGCAGTATTTT
CDR3aa: CASSPLSADTQYF

abundance: once
v_gene: TRBV6-5
j_gene: TRBJ2-7
d_gene: NA
len: 15
CDR3nt: TGTGCCAGCAGGTCCGGGACAAGAAGCTCCTACGAGCAGTACTTC
CDR3aa: CASRSGTRSSYEQYF

abundance: once
v_gene: TRBV27
j_gene: TRBJ2-3
d_gene: NA
len: 13
CDR3nt: TGTGCCAGCAGAAGACTAGACGGGGATACGCAGTATTTT
CDR3aa: CASRRLDGDTQYF

abundance: NA
v_gene: TRBV10-2
j_gene: TRBJ1-5
d_gene: NA
len: 14
CDR3nt: TGCGCCAGCAGTGAGATGGGCGGCAATCAGCCCCAGCATTTT
CDR3aa: CASSEMGGNQPQHF